Each of the 30 T cell receptor beta chains below was sequenced from the same sample in a study of shared clonotypes between healthy human individuals. Naive CD8 cells lacked CD45RO, underwent positive selection for CCR7 and left out terminally differentiated effector memory CD45RA+ cells. TCRdb keeps only in-frame clones here, not all; method: immunoSEQ multiplex PCR. The sample holds fewer than 1 million clones; about 97% are singletons and the top ten take approximately 0.2%. The sequencing sample was made of naive CD8+ T cells sorted from blood. The origin of the receptors is a man aged 25-45 years in good health.

A single count supports this clone. The chain is built from TRBV7-6 and TRBJ2-2, with TRBD1 as a possible D gene (5 bases). Trimming took off 5 bases at V and 0 bases at J, with 10 bases between the two ends. The length of the CDR3 is 15 residues. Germline-derived CDR1 and CDR2 are SGHVS and FNYEAQ. CDR3 DNA: TGTGCCAGCAGCCTCAGGGCGTCGAACACCGGGGAGCTGTTTTTT. Its protein is CASSLRASNTGELFF.

The gene calls are TRBV28 and TRBJ2-1; D is undetermined. The germline V gene has CDR1 MDHEN and CDR2 SYDVKM. V was cut by 3 bases and J by 12 bases, with 9 bases left in between. There are 11 residues in the CDR3. CDR3 region: CASSFSLWQFF. The CDR3 DNA sequence: TGTGCCAGCAGTTTTTCACTCTGGCAGTTCTTC.

This sequence joins TRBV2 and TRBJ2-5, with TRBD2 matching over 8 bases. V lost 4 bases and J lost 4; bases outside the gene matches: 2. CDR3 length equals 13 residues. CDR1 is SNHLY and CDR2 is FYNNEI in the germline V gene. The CDR3 loop reads CASSVSGRETQYF. CDR3 sequence (DNA): TGTGCCAGCAGTGTAAGCGGGAGAGAGACCCAGTACTTC.

The chain carries TRBV19 and TRBJ1-1; 7 positions agree with TRBD1. Germline V CDR1 and CDR2: LNHDA, SQIVND (reference sequence). The V gene end was trimmed by 6 bases and the J gene end by 6 bases; junction bases not matched to a gene: 7. The CDR3 runs 13 residues. The CDR3, as DNA: TGTGCCAGTAGCTTGACGCAGGGGGCTGAAGCTTTCTTT. Translating it yields CASSLTQGAEAFF.

The V call is TRBV14, the J call TRBJ2-1; 8 bases are shared with TRBD1. The germline gives CDR1 SGHDN, CDR2 FVKESK. The CDR3 has 15 amino acids. J was trimmed by 4 bases and V by 5 bases; bases with no gene match: 7. The CDR3 region is CASSGRDRTYNEQFF. CDR3 coding DNA: TGTGCCAGCAGCGGCCGGGACAGGACTTACAATGAGCAGTTCTTC.

This chain joins TRBV4-1 and TRBJ1-4, with D uncertain. Trimming took off 4 bases at V and 8 bases at J, with 11 bases between the two ends. The CDR3 sequence is 13 residues long. Germline V CDR1 and CDR2: MGHRA, YSYEKL. CDR3 sequence (DNA): TGCGCCAGCAGCCTCACGGTAGGGGAAAAACTGTTTTTT. Translation gives CASSLTVGEKLFF.

Worth noting for this clone: The sample contains more than one DNA sequence encoding this CDR3. This chain uses TRBV30 with TRBJ1-1, with D tentatively TRBD1 (5 bases). This CDR3 is 13 amino acids long. V lost 2 bases, J lost 0 bases, and 7 bases lay in between. Germline V gives CDR1 GTSNPN, CDR2 SVGIG (reference sequence). The CDR3 region is CAWSLGVNTEAFF. The CDR3 bases are TGTGCCTGGAGTCTAGGGGTGAACACTGAAGCTTTCTTT. Together with reference TRBV30 and TRBJ1-1, the CDR3 gives the full variable domain: SQTIHQWPATLVQPVGSPLSLECTVEGTSNPNLYWYRQAAGRGLQLLFYSVGIGQISSEVPQNLSASRPQDRQFILSSKKLLLSDSGFYLCAWSLGVNTEAFFGQGTRLTVV.

The chain couples TRBV7-9 to TRBJ1-1; D not resolved. Trimming removed 3 bases from V and 1 base from J, with 9 bases in between. Germline CDR1 is SEHNR and CDR2 is FQNEAQ (reference sequence). This CDR3 has 14 residues. For the CDR3, the DNA is TGTGCCAGCAGCTTCGTAGGAGGGAACACTGAAGCTTTCTTT. As protein: CASSFVGGNTEAFF.

V usage is TRBV7-9 and J usage is TRBJ2-7; TRBD2 matches at 14 bases. Trimming at V came to 4 bases and at J to 11 bases, leaving 19 bases not matched to a gene. CDR1 is SEHNR, CDR2 FQNEAQ, per germline (reference sequence). The CDR3 runs 18 residues. The chain's CDR3 is CASSSNRDGRLAGGPEYF. CDR3 coding DNA: TGTGCCAGCAGCTCGAACCGGGACGGTAGACTAGCGGGAGGGCCGGAGTACTTC.

This chain joins TRBV4-3 and TRBJ1-1; D call uncertain. CDR1 and CDR2 from the germline V gene are LGHNA and YSLEER. There are 16 residues in the CDR3. The V and J ends lost 0 bases and 0 bases respectively, with 11 bases between them. CDR3 sequence: CASSQDIPYMNTEAFF. CDR3 nucleotide sequence: TGCGCCAGCAGCCAAGATATCCCGTACATGAACACTGAAGCTTTCTTT.

The chain links TRBV28 to TRBJ2-1; D may match TRBD1 or TRBD2 (6 bases each). CDR3 length equals 14 residues. Trimming took 6 bases from V and 8 from J, leaving 17 bases between them. CDR1 is MDHEN, CDR2 SYDVKM, per germline. The CDR3 here is CASRLGGMNDEQFF. CDR3 sequence (DNA): TGTGCCAGCAGACTCGGGGGCATGAACGATGAGCAGTTCTTC. Full variable domain (rest looked up from reference TRBV28 and TRBJ2-1): DVKVTQSSRYLVKRTGEKVFLECVQDMDHENMFWYRQDPGLGLRLIYFSYDVKMKEKGDIPEGYSVSREKKERFSLILESASTNQTSMYLCASRLGGMNDEQFFGPGTRLTVL.

The rearrangement links TRBV28 to TRBJ2-6; TRBD2 matches 10 bases. This CDR3 has 17 residues. The germline gives CDR1 MDHEN, CDR2 SYDVKM. The V and J ends lost 6 bases and 3 bases, in that order; junction bases with no gene match: 8. CDR3 loop: CASRSTGTSVGANVLTF. CDR3 in DNA: TGTGCCAGCAGGTCCACCGGGACTAGCGTTGGGGCCAACGTCCTGACTTTC. The full variable domain, completed using reference TRBV28 and TRBJ2-6, is DVKVTQSSRYLVKRTGEKVFLECVQDMDHENMFWYRQDPGLGLRLIYFSYDVKMKEKGDIPEGYSVSREKKERFSLILESASTNQTSMYLCASRSTGTSVGANVLTFGAGSRLTVL.

The CDR3 region is CASSSTSGRADEQFF. The CDR3 region has the DNA TGCGCCAGCAGCTCCACTAGCGGGAGGGCCGATGAGCAGTTCTTC. V gene TRBV5-1 combines with J gene TRBJ2-1; 13 bases agree with TRBD2. The V segment lost 3 bases and the J segment 8 bases; nucleotides outside the gene matches: 5. This CDR3 contains 15 residues. Germline lookup yields CDR1 SGHRS and CDR2 YFSETQ.

The chain combines TRBV6-1 with TRBJ1-5, with unresolved D. Germline loops: CDR1 MNHNS, CDR2 SASEGT. V shed 5 bases and J shed 2 bases, with 13 bases lying between them. This CDR3 region has 15 residues. The CDR3 protein is CASSLELTGNQPQHF. The CDR3 DNA is TGTGCCAGCAGTCTCGAGCTGACTGGCAATCAGCCCCAGCATTTT.

This clone was recorded only once. The rearrangement uses TRBV11-2 and TRBJ2-1; D is possibly TRBD1 or TRBD2 (5 bases each). The V end lost 5 bases, the J end lost 2 bases, and 10 bases lay between the germline ends. CDR3 length: 14 amino acids. Germline CDR1 is SGHAT and CDR2 is FQNNGV. CDR3 amino acids: CASSRGAAYNEQFF. DNA for the CDR3: TGTGCCAGCAGCCGGGGCGCAGCCTACAATGAGCAGTTCTTC.

This chain joins TRBV13 and TRBJ2-2; 10 nucleotides align to TRBD1. The V gene end was trimmed by 3 bases and the J gene end by 7 bases; junction bases not matched to a gene: 8. The CDR3 spans 16 residues. Germline CDR1 and CDR2: PRHDT and FYEKMQ (reference sequence). The CDR3 sequence is CASSFDRGRMIGELFF. The CDR3 DNA reads TGTGCCAGCAGCTTCGACAGGGGGCGCATGATCGGGGAGCTGTTTTTT.

The chain uses TRBV27 and TRBJ2-1, with 11 positions matching TRBD2. V lost 6 bases and J lost 4; bases outside the gene matches: 11. CDR3 length: 17 residues. Per the germline V gene, CDR1 is MNHEY and CDR2 is SMNVEV (reference sequence). The CDR3 region is CASRNSGRAAGYNEQFF. In DNA, the CDR3 is TGTGCCAGCAGAAATAGCGGGAGGGCCGCGGGGTACAATGAGCAGTTCTTC.

The genes are TRBV4-3 and TRBJ2-3, with TRBD1 matching over 7 bases. Germline V gene data show CDR1 as LGHNA and CDR2 as YSLEER. Trimming at V came to 1 base and at J to 5 bases, leaving 6 bases not matched to a gene. The length of the CDR3 is 15 residues. This CDR3 reads CASSQGQGDGDTQYF. The CDR3 DNA reads TGCGCCAGCAGCCAAGGGCAGGGGGACGGAGATACGCAGTATTTT.

This clone is a singleton in its sample. The rearrangement links TRBV14 to TRBJ2-5; D perhaps matches TRBD1 (5 bases). Trimming shortened V by 1 base and J by 3 bases, and 24 bases separated the two germline ends. The CDR3 covers 19 residues. Germline V gives CDR1 SGHDN, CDR2 FVKESK. The CDR3 DNA reads TGTGCCAGCAGCCAAGGGCCCCTTTGGGTGGGCAGGGAAGAAGAGACCCAGTACTTC. It specifies CASSQGPLWVGREEETQYF.

The chain employs TRBV7-9 and TRBJ1-1; the D is unclear. V lost 2 bases and J lost 1, with 8 bases in between. This CDR3 is built from 14 residues. The germline V gene has CDR1 SEHNR and CDR2 FQNEAQ (reference sequence). As DNA, the CDR3 is TGTGCCAGCAGCTTACCCAGAGGGAACACTGAAGCTTTCTTT. Its protein product is CASSLPRGNTEAFF.

The chain recombines TRBV11-2 with TRBJ1-2; weak D call: TRBD1 (6 bases). The germline CDR1 and CDR2 sequences are SGHAT and FQNNGV. Trimming shortened V by 5 bases and J by 8 bases, and 30 bases separated the two germline ends. CDR3 length: 18 amino acids. For the CDR3, the DNA is TGTGCCAGCAGCCCCCAGACAGGCATGCCCGCGGCACAATGGGGCTACACCTTC. As protein: CASSPQTGMPAAQWGYTF.

This clone was counted a single time. The chain links TRBV5-4 to TRBJ2-3, with 9 nucleotides matching TRBD2. The CDR3 sequence is 17 residues long. With 5 bases clipped from V and 0 bases from J, the junction kept 10 bases outside the gene matches. Germline-derived CDR1 and CDR2 are SGHNT and YYREEE (reference sequence). CDR3 region: CASSSLAGPLSTDTQYF. The CDR3 bases are TGTGCCAGCAGTTCTCTAGCGGGACCCCTAAGCACAGATACGCAGTATTTT.

CDR3 in amino acids: CATRGRPQETQYF. The CDR3 nucleotides read TGTGCCACCAGGGGACGCCCGCAAGAGACCCAGTACTTC. The genes are TRBV28 and TRBJ2-5, with D possibly matching TRBD1 (6 bases). This CDR3 comprises 13 residues. Germline values: CDR1 MDHEN, CDR2 SYDVKM. V was trimmed by 10 bases and J by 2 bases, leaving 14 bases between them.

The chain links TRBV7-9 to TRBJ2-7; TRBD1 matches 8 bases. V lost 2 bases, J lost 2 bases, and 8 bases stayed unmatched. The CDR3 loop spans 16 amino acids. CDR1 is SEHNR, CDR2 FQNEAQ, per germline (reference sequence). The CDR3 coding sequence is TGTGCCAGCAGCTTATTAGAGACAGGGGCTCCCTACGAGCAGTACTTC. This encodes CASSLLETGAPYEQYF.

The V gene is TRBV4-3, the J gene TRBJ2-1; maybe TRBD1 (6 bases). V was pared by 1 base and J by 2 bases, with 9 bases between. The CDR3 has 15 amino acids. From germline, CDR1 is LGHNA and CDR2 YSLEER. The CDR3: CASSQGTGPYNEQFF. The CDR3 DNA reads TGCGCCAGCAGCCAAGGCACAGGGCCCTACAATGAGCAGTTCTTC.

The rearrangement links TRBV6-5 to TRBJ2-5; 10 bases fit TRBD1. V trimming: 7 bases; J trimming: 1 base; junction bases outside the gene matches: 6. Germline V gene data show CDR1 as MNHEY and CDR2 as SVGAGI. This CDR3 has 15 amino acids. CDR3 coding DNA: TGTGCCAGCAATTCCCGGGACAGGGGCCAAGAGACCCAGTACTTC. Protein product: CASNSRDRGQETQYF.

This CDR3 reads CASGDGYEQYF. CDR3 in DNA: TGTGCCAGCGGGGACGGCTACGAGCAGTACTTC. The V and J genes are TRBV27 and TRBJ2-7; either TRBD1 or TRBD2 may fit D (5 bases each). With 8 bases removed from V and 3 bases from J, the gap between germline ends came to 8 bases. This CDR3 has 11 residues. Germline CDR1 is MNHEY and CDR2 is SMNVEV (reference sequence).

The chain uses TRBV5-6 and TRBJ2-3; D is ambiguous. Trimming left V 1 base short and J 1 base short, with 10 bases between. The V gene's germline CDR1 is SGHDT and CDR2 YYEEEE. The CDR3 is 15 amino acids. CDR3 region: CASSLRRAGTDTQYF. The CDR3 DNA sequence: TGTGCCAGCAGCTTGCGTCGTGCGGGCACAGATACGCAGTATTTT. The full variable domain, with the rest looked up from reference TRBV5-6 and TRBJ2-3, is DAGVTQSPTHLIKTRGQQVTLRCSPKSGHDTVSWYQQALGQGPQFIFQYYEEEERQRGNFPDRFSGHQFPNYSSELNVNALLLGDSALYLCASSLRRAGTDTQYFGPGTRLTVL.

The chain joins TRBV7-3 to TRBJ2-3; D gene ambiguous. This CDR3 has 14 amino acids. V was cut by 4 bases and J by 4 bases, with 12 bases left in between. Looked up from germline, CDR1 is SGHTA and CDR2 is FQGTGA. CDR3 nucleotides: TGTGCCAGCAGCTCCGGTGGCGGTTCAGATACGCAGTATTTT. Its translation: CASSSGGGSDTQYF.

The gene calls are TRBV7-8 and TRBJ2-5; D not certain. Germline V CDR1 and CDR2: SGHVS, FQNEAQ. The CDR3 consists of 17 residues. Trimming took 4 bases from V and 4 from J, leaving 22 bases between them. The CDR3 sequence is CASSWNEHRIDGETQYF. The CDR3 DNA reads as TGTGCCAGCAGCTGGAATGAACACCGTATCGATGGAGAGACCCAGTACTTC.